The clone carrying this T cell receptor (beta chain) was found many times. Its antigen is undetermined. These data come from a study of T cells in Graves' hyperthyroidism and ophthalmopathy. Study-level findings and limits: Researchers found most expanded thyroid clonotypes above 0.001 in blood as well.

The length of the CDR3 is 13 residues. V lost 2 bases and J 6 bases, leaving 13 bases between the germline ends. Germline V lookup: CDR1 SQVTM, CDR2 ANQGSEA. Regions amplified from RNA transcripts were the TCR beta CDR3 regions. The TCR CDR3 was amplified in a first-round RT-PCR using the HTBI primer set. TCRdb ran MiXCR on the multiplex PCR reads and lists one entry per CDR3 protein. The data show fewer than 450,000 distinct CDR3 sequences, around 15% seen once. This chain joins TRBV29-1 and TRBJ1-2; D is undetermined. This TCR was recovered from a woman aged 55-75 years with Graves' ophthalmopathy. The sequenced sample was blood. The CDR3 DNA is TGCAGCGTTGAAAGGAGCCCTGGGGATGGCTACACCTTC. This sequence encodes CSVERSPGDGYTF.